The 28 T cell receptor beta chains listed next were all sequenced from one sample in a study of blood T cell repertoires in COVID-19. Assay: immunoSEQ multiplex PCR; the TCRdb copy retains only in-frame clones and omits some. The sample lists approximately 190,000 clones, approximately 81% occurring once. Sequences were obtained from peripheral blood. The receptor set was obtained from a human donor in a cohort sampled during active COVID-19.

The rearrangement joins TRBV10-3 to TRBJ2-1; TRBD2 agrees at 9 bases. V was clipped by 4 bases and J by 6 bases; unmatched bases: 7. Per the germline V gene, CDR1 is ENHRY and CDR2 is SYGVKD. The CDR3 totals 15 residues. The CDR3 nucleotides read TGTGCCATCAGTGTCCGTAGCGGGAGCTTCAATGAGCAGTTCTTC. Amino acids: CAISVRSGSFNEQFF.

V is TRBV19 and J is TRBJ2-7; the match to TRBD1 covers 7 bases. Germline V lookup: CDR1 LNHDA, CDR2 SQIVND (reference sequence). The V gene end was trimmed by 5 bases and the J gene end by 13 bases; junction bases not matched to a gene: 8. CDR3 length: 11 amino acids. For the CDR3, the DNA is TGTGCCAGTAGTTCATCGACAGGGATCTACTTC. Protein: CASSSSTGIYF.

A single count supports this clone. The chain is built from TRBV9 and TRBJ2-3; perhaps TRBD1 as D (5 bases). Germline CDR1 is SGDLS and CDR2 is YYNGEE. Deletions cut 0 bases from V and 5 bases from J, with 7 bases between. The CDR3 spans 13 residues. The CDR3 here is CASSVVQGDTQYF. The CDR3 nucleotides are TGTGCCAGCAGCGTAGTTCAGGGAGATACGCAGTATTTT.

The V call is TRBV7-9, the J call TRBJ1-2; D is possibly TRBD1 (5 bases). Between the trimmed V and J ends, which lost 2 bases and 7 bases, there was a span of 14 bases. CDR3 length equals 14 residues. Germline V gene data show CDR1 as SEHNR and CDR2 as FQNEAQ (reference sequence). The CDR3 nucleotides read TGTGCCAGCAGCTTAATAGACAGCGATGGTGGCTACACCTTC. Amino acids: CASSLIDSDGGYTF.

The chain carries TRBV5-5 and TRBJ1-4, with 8 positions matching TRBD1. Germline loops: CDR1 SGHKS, CDR2 YYEKEE (reference sequence). V was clipped by 4 bases and J by 8 bases; unmatched bases: 4. The CDR3 has 13 residues. The CDR3 coding sequence is TGTGCCAGCAGCACAGGGGGTGGAGAAAAACTGTTTTTT. It encodes CASSTGGGEKLFF.

The V gene is TRBV6-1, the J gene TRBJ2-5; D perhaps matches TRBD1 (6 bases). Germline V gene sequence: CDR1 MNHNS, CDR2 SASEGT. V dropped 0 bases and J dropped 9 bases, with 17 bases sitting between them. The CDR3 loop spans 15 amino acids. CDR3 residues: CASSEARSLPGAQYF. In nucleotides, the CDR3 is TGTGCCAGCAGTGAAGCGCGTTCGCTACCAGGGGCCCAGTACTTC.

The chain employs TRBV3-1 (or the pseudogene TRBV3-2) and TRBJ2-1, with 7 positions matching TRBD1. V shed 0 bases, J shed 15 bases, and the junction held 8 bases outside the gene matches. This CDR3 is 13 amino acids long. Looked up from germline, CDR1 is LGHDT and CDR2 is YNNKEL (reference sequence). CDR3 bases: TGTGCCAGCAGCCAAGACCGGGGACAGTCCCTGTTCTTC. The encoded protein is CASSQDRGQSLFF.

The chain couples TRBV25-1 to TRBJ1-3, with 8 bases lining up with TRBD1. CDR3 length: 14 amino acids. Germline CDR1 reads MGHDK; CDR2 reads SYGVNS. The V and J ends lost 3 bases and 3 bases, in that order; junction bases with no gene match: 1. CDR3 DNA: TGTGCCAGCAGTGACAGGGGGCTTGGAAACACCATATATTTT. Translated: CASSDRGLGNTIYF.

The chain recombines TRBV27 with TRBJ2-7; 8 bases match TRBD2. The V gene end was trimmed by 5 bases and the J gene end by 6 bases; junction bases not matched to a gene: 9. Germline CDR1 and CDR2: MNHEY and SMNVEV (reference sequence). This CDR3 comprises 14 residues. The CDR3, as DNA: TGTGCCAGCAGTCCCACCGGGACTAGTAGCGAGCAGTACTTC. This translates into CASSPTGTSSEQYF.

V is TRBV3-1 (or the pseudogene TRBV3-2) and J is TRBJ2-1; TRBD2 agrees at 13 bases. CDR1 and CDR2 (germline): LGHDT, YNNKEL (reference sequence). V lost 0 bases to trimming and J lost 6 bases; unmatched junction nucleotides: 5. The CDR3 is 17 residues long. CDR3 sequence reads: CASSQEGTSGTGNEQFF. The DNA of the CDR3 is TGTGCCAGCAGCCAAGAAGGGACTAGCGGGACAGGCAATGAGCAGTTCTTC.

The chain carries TRBV6-5 and TRBJ1-4; 11 nucleotides agree with TRBD1. Germline lookup yields CDR1 MNHEY and CDR2 SVGAGI. CDR3 length equals 16 residues. V gave up 4 bases and J gave up 0 bases; unmatched junction bases: 1. The CDR3 region is CASSWGQGATNEKLFF. CDR3 bases: TGTGCCAGCAGTTGGGGACAGGGGGCAACTAATGAAAAACTGTTTTTT.

This clone turned up a few times. The rearrangement joins TRBV4-1 to TRBJ1-5, with TRBD1 matching over 7 bases. The CDR3 contains 16 residues. V lost 0 bases to trimming and J lost 7 bases; unmatched junction nucleotides: 9. Germline-derived CDR1 and CDR2 are MGHRA and YSYEKL. As DNA, the CDR3 is TGCGCCAGCAGCCAAGAGGTAGGGGGCGCACGGCAGCCCCAGCATTTT. This encodes CASSQEVGGARQPQHF.

The chain joins TRBV6-2 or TRBV6-3 to TRBJ1-1; D remains ambiguous. Trimming took off 0 bases at V and 11 bases at J, with 10 bases between the two ends. CDR1 and CDR2 (germline): MNHEY, SVGEGT. CDR3 length: 12 residues. This chain's CDR3 is CASSYSIGLAFF. The CDR3 DNA sequence: TGTGCCAGCAGTTACTCGATCGGGTTGGCTTTCTTT.

The chain links TRBV19 to TRBJ2-1; 10 nucleotides agree with TRBD2. The CDR3 is made up of 16 amino acids. J gave up 9 bases and V 1 base, and 9 bases lay outside the gene matches. The germline V gene encodes CDR1 LNHDA and CDR2 SQIVND (reference sequence). CDR3 region: CASSIGERGGRAEQFF. DNA for the CDR3: TGTGCCAGTAGTATAGGGGAGCGGGGGGGCCGGGCTGAGCAGTTCTTC.

This chain links TRBV7-9 with TRBJ2-5; tentative D call: TRBD1 (7 bases). Trimming removed 5 bases from V and 5 bases from J, with 18 bases in between. The CDR3 has 15 residues. Per the germline V gene, CDR1 is SEHNR and CDR2 is FQNEAQ (reference sequence). The DNA of the CDR3 is TGTGCCAGCAGCCCCCCAGGAGGGGGCGGGGAGACCCAGTACTTC. As protein: CASSPPGGGGETQYF. Drawing the rest from reference TRBV7-9 and TRBJ2-5, the complete variable domain is DTGVSQNPRHKITKRGQNVTFRCDPISEHNRLYWYRQTLGQGPEFLTYFQNEAQLEKSRLLSDRFSAERPKGSFSTLEIQRTEQGDSAMYLCASSPPGGGGETQYFGPGTRLLVL.

The chain couples TRBV15 to TRBJ2-1, with 7 bases aligning to TRBD2. There are 16 residues in the CDR3. The germline V gene has CDR1 LNHNV and CDR2 YYDKDF (reference sequence). The V segment lost 3 bases and the J segment 7 bases; nucleotides outside the gene matches: 12. The CDR3 protein is CATSRPKGGDLNEQFF. CDR3 in DNA: TGTGCCACCAGCAGGCCGAAGGGAGGGGACCTTAATGAGCAGTTCTTC. Using reference TRBV15 and TRBJ2-1 for the parts outside the CDR3, the full variable domain is DAMVIQNPRYQVTQFGKPVTLSCSQTLNHNVMYWYQQKSSQAPKLLFHYYDKDFNNEADTPDNFQSRRPNTSFCFLDIRSPGLGDTAMYLCATSRPKGGDLNEQFFGPGTRLTVL.

The gene calls are TRBV30 and TRBJ1-1; D perhaps matches TRBD1 (5 bases). CDR1 is GTSNPN and CDR2 is SVGIG in the germline V gene (reference sequence). Trimming left V 1 base short and J 3 bases short, with 9 bases between. The CDR3 sequence is 13 residues long. DNA of the CDR3: TGTGCCTGGAGTGCAAGGGGCCACACTGAAGCTTTCTTT. Translating it yields CAWSARGHTEAFF.

This chain connects TRBV27 to TRBJ2-2, with TRBD1 as a possible D gene (6 bases). The V gene lost 4 bases and the J gene lost 3 bases, with 27 bases spanning the gap. CDR3 length equals 20 residues. Germline lookup yields CDR1 MNHEY and CDR2 SMNVEV (reference sequence). Written as DNA, the CDR3 is TGTGCCAGCAGTTCACGCAAACAAACCGCAGGGGCCTGGGACACCGGGGAGCTGTTTTTT. Translation gives CASSSRKQTAGAWDTGELFF.

V and J are TRBV29-1 and TRBJ1-1; 7 bases map to TRBD1. The V gene end was trimmed by 6 bases and the J gene end by 4 bases; junction bases not matched to a gene: 8. The CDR3 is 13 residues long. Germline CDR1 SQVTM, CDR2 ANQGSEA. CDR3 residues: CSVARDSGTEAFF. For the CDR3, the DNA is TGCAGCGTGGCCCGGGACAGTGGCACTGAAGCTTTCTTT.

This clone showed up just a few times. The V and J genes are TRBV2 and TRBJ2-3; D is unresolved. The CDR3 has 14 amino acids. Per the germline V gene, CDR1 is SNHLY and CDR2 is FYNNEI. V gave up 3 bases and J gave up 3 bases, with 10 bases separating them. CDR3 protein: CASSEAKETDTQYF. In nucleotides, the CDR3 is TGTGCCAGCAGTGAGGCCAAGGAGACAGATACGCAGTATTTT.

This clone has just a few counts. The CDR3 loop is CASTRHSGNTIYF. DNA for the CDR3: TGTGCCAGCACCAGACATTCTGGAAACACCATATATTTT. The chain uses TRBV3-1 (or the pseudogene TRBV3-2) and TRBJ1-3; D is unclear. Trimming took off 7 bases at V and 1 base at J, with 8 bases between the two ends. The CDR3 has 13 amino acids. From germline, CDR1 is LGHDT and CDR2 YNNKEL (reference sequence).

The rearrangement joins TRBV6-5 to TRBJ2-4; perhaps TRBD1 as D (6 bases). With 6 bases removed from V and 6 bases from J, the gap between germline ends came to 12 bases. This CDR3 spans 13 amino acids. Germline CDR1 MNHEY, CDR2 SVGAGI. The CDR3 nucleotides are TGTGCCAGCAGGAAACTGGACAGAAACATTCAGTACTTC. Translated, it gives CASRKLDRNIQYF.

This chain uses TRBV6-6 with TRBJ1-4; tentative D call: TRBD1 (5 bases). Germline loops: CDR1 MNHNY, CDR2 SVGAGI (reference sequence). V was pared by 8 bases and J by 0 bases, with 13 bases between. CDR3 length equals 15 residues. In DNA form, the CDR3 reads TGTGCCAGCGGGTGGGGCTTATCAACTAATGAAAAACTGTTTTTT. Protein sequence: CASGWGLSTNEKLFF.

The chain couples TRBV18 to TRBJ1-1; the D gene is possibly TRBD1 (5 bases). The CDR3 totals 17 residues. Germline V lookup: CDR1 KGHSH, CDR2 LQKENI. V dropped 1 base and J dropped 4 bases, with 19 bases sitting between them. DNA for the CDR3: TGTGCCAGCTCACCACGGGAGATGGGTCAGGGAGGCACTGAAGCTTTCTTT. This gives the protein CASSPREMGQGGTEAFF.

The chain is built from TRBV6-4 and TRBJ1-5; a possible D gene is TRBD1 (6 bases). V lost 0 bases, J lost 4 bases, and 25 bases lay in between. CDR3 length: 20 residues. From germline, CDR1 is MRHNA and CDR2 SNTAGT. The CDR3 DNA reads as TGTGCCAGCAGTGACTCGGTCCAGGGGTTAACCCTATTACTAAATCAGCCCCAGCATTTT. Translation gives CASSDSVQGLTLLLNQPQHF.

A single count supports this clone. The sample has other DNA sequences that encode this CDR3 too. The gene calls are TRBV5-1 and TRBJ2-3, with 7 bases that match TRBD1. Germline trimming cut 0 bases from V and 1 base from J; bases unmatched to any gene: 2. The CDR3 has 15 residues. The V gene's germline CDR1 is SGHRS and CDR2 YFSETQ. CDR3 residues: CASSLGGGRTDTQYF. The CDR3 bases are TGCGCCAGCAGCTTGGGAGGGGGCCGCACAGATACGCAGTATTTT.

This rearrangement joins TRBV30 to TRBJ1-2, with 10 bases aligning to TRBD1. V was clipped by 1 base and J by 7 bases; unmatched bases: 3. Germline loops: CDR1 GTSNPN, CDR2 SVGIG (reference sequence). The CDR3 has 13 amino acids. Here the CDR3 DNA reads TGTGCCTGGAGTGGGACAGGGGGTATTGGCTACACCTTC. It codes for CAWSGTGGIGYTF.

The V call is TRBV7-6, the J call TRBJ2-5, with TRBD2 matching 10 bases. V dropped 4 bases and J dropped 6; count of bases not matched to a gene: 2. Germline V gene sequence: CDR1 SGHVS, CDR2 FNYEAQ. The CDR3 runs 13 residues. CDR3 in DNA: TGTGCCAGCAGCTACACTAGCGGGAAGACCCAGTACTTC. It is translated as CASSYTSGKTQYF. Filled out from reference TRBV7-6 and TRBJ2-5, the complete variable domain reads GAGVSQSPRYKVTKRGQDVALRCDPISGHVSLYWYRQALGQGPEFLTYFNYEAQQDKSGLPNDRFSAERPEGSISTLTIQRTEQRDSAMYRCASSYTSGKTQYFGPGTRLLVL.